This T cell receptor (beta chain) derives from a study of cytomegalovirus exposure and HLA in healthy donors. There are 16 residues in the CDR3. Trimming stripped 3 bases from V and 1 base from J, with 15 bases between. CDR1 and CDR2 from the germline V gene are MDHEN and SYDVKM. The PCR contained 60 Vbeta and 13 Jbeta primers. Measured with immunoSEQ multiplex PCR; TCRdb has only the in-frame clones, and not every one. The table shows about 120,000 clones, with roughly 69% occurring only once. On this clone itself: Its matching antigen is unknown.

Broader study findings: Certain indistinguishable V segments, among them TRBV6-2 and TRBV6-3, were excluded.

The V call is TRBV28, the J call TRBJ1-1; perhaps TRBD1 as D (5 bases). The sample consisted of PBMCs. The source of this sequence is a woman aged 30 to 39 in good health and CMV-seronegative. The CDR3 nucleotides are TGTGCCAGCAGTTTCCCGCGCCAGGGTACGAACACTGAAGCTTTCTTT. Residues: CASSFPRQGTNTEAFF.